This T cell receptor beta chain originates from a study of blood T cell repertoires in COVID-19. Background on the study: The analysed material was cDNA or gDNA that came from T cells, B-cell-depleted T cells, or PBMCs.

In the source study's methods: For nucleated cells, counts were estimated from reference gene primer amplification. Libraries were prepared by immunoSEQ multiplex PCR; TCRdb keeps only in-frame clonotypes and omits some of them. V and J calls and clone size are those listed in that table; D and trimming were worked out from the DNA. The profile shows about 140,000 clones, 60% to 80% of them singletons. The CDR3 covers 16 residues. V lost 1 base, J lost 0 bases, and 4 bases stayed unmatched. The germline gives CDR1 MNHNS, CDR2 SASEGT. The sequencing sample was made of peripheral blood. The source is a man in his sixties who had recovered from COVID-19. The chain recombines TRBV6-1 with TRBJ2-3, with TRBD1 identical over 7 bases. For the CDR3, the DNA is TGTGCCAGCAGTGAAGGGGGGACAGTTAGCACAGATACGCAGTATTTT. This translates into CASSEGGTVSTDTQYF.